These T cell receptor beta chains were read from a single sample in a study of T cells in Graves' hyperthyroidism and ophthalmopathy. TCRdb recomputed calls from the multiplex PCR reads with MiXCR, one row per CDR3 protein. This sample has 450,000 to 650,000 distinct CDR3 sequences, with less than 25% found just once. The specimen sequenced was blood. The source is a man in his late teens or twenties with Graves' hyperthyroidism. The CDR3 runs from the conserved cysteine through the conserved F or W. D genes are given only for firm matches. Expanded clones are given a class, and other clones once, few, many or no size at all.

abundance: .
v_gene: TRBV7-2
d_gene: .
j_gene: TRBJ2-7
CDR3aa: CASSLRGPTEQYF
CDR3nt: TGTGCCAGCAGCTTAAGGGGCCCAACCGAGCAGTACTTC

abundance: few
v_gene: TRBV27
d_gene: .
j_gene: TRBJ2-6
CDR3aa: CASSFHGPRTASGANVLTF
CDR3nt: TGTGCCAGCAGTTTCCACGGCCCCAGGACTGCCTCTGGGGCCAACGTCCTGACTTTC

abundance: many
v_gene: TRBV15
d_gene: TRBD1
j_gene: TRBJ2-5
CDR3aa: CATSRGGGRSQETQYF
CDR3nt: TGTGCCACCAGCAGAGGAGGGGGCCGGTCCCAAGAGACCCAGTACTTC

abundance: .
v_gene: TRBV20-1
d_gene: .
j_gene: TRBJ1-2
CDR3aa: CSARLHIGSNYGYTF
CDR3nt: TGCAGTGCTAGACTTCATATCGGGTCGAACTATGGCTACACCTTC

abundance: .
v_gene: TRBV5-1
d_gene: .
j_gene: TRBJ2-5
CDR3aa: CASSLTPEETQYF
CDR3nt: TGCGCCAGCAGCCTGACCCCCGAAGAGACCCAGTACTTC

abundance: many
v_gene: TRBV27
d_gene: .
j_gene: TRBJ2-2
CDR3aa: CASKMDIANTGELFF
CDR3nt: TGTGCCAGCAAAATGGACATCGCGAACACCGGGGAGCTGTTTTTT

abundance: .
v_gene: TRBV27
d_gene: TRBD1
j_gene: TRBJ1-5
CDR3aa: CASSPGQGLNQPQHF
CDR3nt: TGTGCCAGCAGTCCCGGACAGGGACTCAATCAGCCCCAGCATTTT

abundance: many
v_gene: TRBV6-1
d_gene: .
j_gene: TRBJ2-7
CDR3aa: CASSEDRVRDEQYF
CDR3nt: TGTGCCAGCAGTGAAGACAGGGTGAGAGACGAGCAGTACTTC

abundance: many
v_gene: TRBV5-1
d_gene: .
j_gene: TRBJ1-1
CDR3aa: CASRDGIAEAFF
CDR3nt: TGCGCCAGCAGAGACGGGATCGCTGAAGCTTTCTTT

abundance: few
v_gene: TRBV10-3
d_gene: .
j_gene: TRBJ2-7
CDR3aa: CAISESMQGGTYEQYF
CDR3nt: TGTGCCATCAGTGAGTCTATGCAGGGGGGGACCTACGAGCAGTACTTC

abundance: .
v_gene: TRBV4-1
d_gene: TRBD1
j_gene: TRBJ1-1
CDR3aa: CASSDTGQGSNTEAFF
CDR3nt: TGCGCCAGCAGCGACACGGGACAGGGATCGAACACTGAAGCTTTCTTT

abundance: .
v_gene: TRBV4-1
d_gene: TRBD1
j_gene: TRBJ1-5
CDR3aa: CASSQGKGGGQPQHF
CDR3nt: TGCGCCAGCAGCCAAGGAAAAGGGGGCGGTCAGCCCCAGCATTTT

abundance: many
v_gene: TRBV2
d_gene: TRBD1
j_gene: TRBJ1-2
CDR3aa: CASSSTGEGGYTF
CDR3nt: TGTGCCAGCAGTTCTACAGGGGAAGGGGGCTACACCTTC

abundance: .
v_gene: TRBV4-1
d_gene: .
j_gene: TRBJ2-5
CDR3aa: CASSPLRGYQETQYF
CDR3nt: TGCGCCAGCAGCCCTCTACGGGGTTACCAAGAGACCCAGTACTTC

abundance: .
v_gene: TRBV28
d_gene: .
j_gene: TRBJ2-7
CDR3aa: CASSLLTPSSEQYF
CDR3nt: TGTGCCAGCAGTTTGTTGACACCCAGTTCTGAGCAGTACTTC

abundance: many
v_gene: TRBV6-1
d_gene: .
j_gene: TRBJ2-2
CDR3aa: CASSEGAGWSGELFF
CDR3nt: TGTGCCAGCAGTGAAGGGGCCGGCTGGTCCGGGGAGCTGTTTTTT

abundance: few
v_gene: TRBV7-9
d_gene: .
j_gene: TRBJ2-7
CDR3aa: CASSESRGYEQYF
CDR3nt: TGTGCCAGCAGCGAAAGCAGGGGCTACGAGCAGTACTTC

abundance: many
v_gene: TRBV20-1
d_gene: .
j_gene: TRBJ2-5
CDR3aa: CSARDPRRVETQYF
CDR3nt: TGCAGTGCTAGAGATCCGCGCAGGGTCGAGACCCAGTACTTC

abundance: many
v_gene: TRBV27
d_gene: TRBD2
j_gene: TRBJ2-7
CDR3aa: CASSTRTSGSPYEQYF
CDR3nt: TGTGCCAGCAGTACAAGGACTAGCGGGAGTCCATACGAGCAGTACTTC

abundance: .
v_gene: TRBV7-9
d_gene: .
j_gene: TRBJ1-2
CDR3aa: CASSLSGADGYTF
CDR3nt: TGTGCCAGCAGCTTATCGGGGGCTGATGGCTACACCTTC

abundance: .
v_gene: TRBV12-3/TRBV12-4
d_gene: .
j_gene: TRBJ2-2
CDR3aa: CASSYNTLTGELFF
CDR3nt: TGTGCCAGCAGTTATAACACTCTCACCGGGGAGCTGTTTTTT

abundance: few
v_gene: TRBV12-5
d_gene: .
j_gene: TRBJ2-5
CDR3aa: CASGETRQQETQYF
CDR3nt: TGTGCTAGTGGGGAGACACGCCAACAAGAGACCCAGTACTTC

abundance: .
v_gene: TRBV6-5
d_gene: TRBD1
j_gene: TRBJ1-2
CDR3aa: CASSYSDRADTF
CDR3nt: TGTGCCAGCAGTTACTCGGACAGGGCCGACACCTTC

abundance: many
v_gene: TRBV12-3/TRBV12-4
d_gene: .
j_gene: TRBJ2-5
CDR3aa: CASSSPGRWGRQETQYF
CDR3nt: TGTGCCAGCAGTTCCCCTGGAAGGTGGGGGAGGCAAGAGACCCAGTACTTC

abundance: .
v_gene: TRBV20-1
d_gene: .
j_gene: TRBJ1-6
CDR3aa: CSAEDGGRSYSPLHF
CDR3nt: TGCAGTGCGGAGGACGGCGGGCGGTCGTACTCACCCCTCCACTTT

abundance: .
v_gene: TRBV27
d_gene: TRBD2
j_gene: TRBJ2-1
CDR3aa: CASSSGLAGGVYNEQFF
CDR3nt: TGTGCCAGCAGTTCGGGACTAGCGGGGGGGGTATACAATGAGCAGTTCTTC

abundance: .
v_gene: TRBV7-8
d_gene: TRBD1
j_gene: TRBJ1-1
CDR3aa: CASRPGTGVTESFF
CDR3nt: TGTGCCAGCAGGCCCGGGACAGGGGTCACTGAATCTTTCTTT

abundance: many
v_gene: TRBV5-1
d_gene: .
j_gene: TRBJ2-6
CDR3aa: CASRATGLAGANVLTF
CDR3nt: TGCGCCAGCAGGGCTACAGGGTTGGCTGGGGCCAACGTCCTGACTTTC

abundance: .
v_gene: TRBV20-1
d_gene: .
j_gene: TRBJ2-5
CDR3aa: CSALGPPRETQYF
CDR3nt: TGCAGTGCTTTAGGACCCCCCCGGGAGACCCAGTACTTC

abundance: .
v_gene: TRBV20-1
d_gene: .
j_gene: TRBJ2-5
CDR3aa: CSARPKTGILETQYF
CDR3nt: TGCAGTGCTAGACCGAAAACAGGGATTTTAGAGACCCAGTACTTC

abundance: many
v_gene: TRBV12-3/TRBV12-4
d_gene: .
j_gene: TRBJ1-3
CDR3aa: CASSFWDSGNTIYF
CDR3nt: TGTGCCAGCAGTTTCTGGGACTCTGGAAACACCATATATTTT

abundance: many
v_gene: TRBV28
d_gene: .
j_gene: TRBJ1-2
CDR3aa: CASSIRPSGYTF
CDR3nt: TGTGCCAGCAGTATCCGGCCGTCGGGCTACACCTTC

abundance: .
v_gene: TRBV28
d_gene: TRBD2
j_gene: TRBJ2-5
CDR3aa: CASAASGSRAETQYF
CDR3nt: TGTGCCAGCGCAGCTAGCGGGAGTCGAGCAGAGACCCAGTACTTC

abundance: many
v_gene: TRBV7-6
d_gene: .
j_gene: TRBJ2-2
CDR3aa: CASSLRPTSNTGELFF
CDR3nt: TGTGCCAGCAGCTTAAGACCCACCTCGAACACCGGGGAGCTGTTTTTT

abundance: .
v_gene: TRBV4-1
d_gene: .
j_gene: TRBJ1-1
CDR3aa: CASSQVGSFGAFF
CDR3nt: TGCGCCAGCAGCCAAGTTGGGTCTTTTGGAGCTTTCTTT

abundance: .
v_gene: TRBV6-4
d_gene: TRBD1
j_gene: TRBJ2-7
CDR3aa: CASSEKGALHEQYF
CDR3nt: TGTGCCAGCAGTGAAAAGGGGGCCCTACACGAGCAGTACTTC

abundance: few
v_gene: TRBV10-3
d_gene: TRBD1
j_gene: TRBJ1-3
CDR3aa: CAVVQGDTGNTIYF
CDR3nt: TGTGCCGTCGTCCAGGGGGACACTGGAAACACCATATATTTT

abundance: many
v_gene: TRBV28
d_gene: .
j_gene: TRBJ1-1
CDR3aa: CASSQGTEAFF
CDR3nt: TGTGCCAGCAGCCAAGGCACTGAAGCTTTCTTT

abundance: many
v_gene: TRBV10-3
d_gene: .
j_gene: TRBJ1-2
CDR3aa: CAISESLQDPSRNYGYTF
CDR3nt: TGTGCCATCAGTGAGTCTCTGCAAGACCCCTCGAGAAACTATGGCTACACCTTC

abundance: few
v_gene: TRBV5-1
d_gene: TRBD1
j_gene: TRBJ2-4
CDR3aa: CASSPQGQATGVAKNIQYF
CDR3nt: TGCGCCAGCAGCCCCCAGGGGCAGGCGACAGGGGTAGCCAAAAACATTCAGTACTTC

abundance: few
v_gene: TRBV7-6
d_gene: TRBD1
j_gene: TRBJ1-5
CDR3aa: CAGASTRPTGTVYSNQPQHF
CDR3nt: TGTGCCGGCGCAAGCACCCGCCCCACCGGGACAGTTTATAGCAATCAGCCCCAGCATTTT

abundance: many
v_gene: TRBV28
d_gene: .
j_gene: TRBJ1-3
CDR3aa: CAIEAVGGNTIYF
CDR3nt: TGTGCCATCGAGGCGGTGGGGGGAAACACCATATATTTT

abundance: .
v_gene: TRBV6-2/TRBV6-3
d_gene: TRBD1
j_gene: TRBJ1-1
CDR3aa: CASIRTGGAEAFF
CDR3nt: TGTGCCAGCATCCGGACAGGGGGCGCCGAAGCTTTCTTT

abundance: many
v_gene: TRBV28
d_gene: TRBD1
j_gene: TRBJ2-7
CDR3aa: CASSLQTGLEEQYF
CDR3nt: TGTGCCAGCAGTTTACAGACAGGGTTGGAGGAGCAGTACTTC

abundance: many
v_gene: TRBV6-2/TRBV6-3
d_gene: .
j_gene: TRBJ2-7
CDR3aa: CASSYYPGLTPYEQYF
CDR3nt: TGTGCCAGCAGTTACTACCCGGGACTGACTCCCTACGAGCAGTACTTC

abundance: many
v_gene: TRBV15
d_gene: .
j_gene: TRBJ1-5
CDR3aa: CATSRGDRDRTF
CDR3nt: TGTGCCACCAGCAGAGGAGACCGGGACCGGACGTTT

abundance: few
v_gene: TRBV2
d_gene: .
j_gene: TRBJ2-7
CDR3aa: CASSESYGGYEQYF
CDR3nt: TGTGCCAGCAGTGAATCGTACGGTGGCTACGAGCAGTACTTC

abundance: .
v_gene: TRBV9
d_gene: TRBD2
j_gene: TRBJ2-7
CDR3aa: CASSVDTERGNYEQYF
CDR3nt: TGTGCCAGCAGCGTAGATACGGAGCGGGGGAACTACGAGCAGTACTTC

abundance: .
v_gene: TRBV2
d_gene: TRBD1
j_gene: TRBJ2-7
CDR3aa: CASSDRTGVGEQYF
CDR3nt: TGTGCCAGCAGTGACCGGACAGGGGTGGGCGAGCAGTACTTC

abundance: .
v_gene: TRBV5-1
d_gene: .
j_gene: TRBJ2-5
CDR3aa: CASRLQGRPSGTQYF
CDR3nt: TGCGCCAGCAGATTACAGGGCAGGCCTTCGGGGACCCAGTACTTC

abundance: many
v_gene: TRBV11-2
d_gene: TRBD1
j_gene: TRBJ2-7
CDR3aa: CASSLGTVGYEQYF
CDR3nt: TGTGCCAGCAGCCTCGGGACAGTGGGGTACGAGCAGTACTTC

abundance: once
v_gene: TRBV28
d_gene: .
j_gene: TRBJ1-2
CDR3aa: CASSFRRQGGGYTF
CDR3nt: TGTGCCAGCAGTTTCCGCAGACAAGGCGGGGGCTACACCTTC